One sample yielded the 5 T cell receptor beta chains listed below, sequenced in a study of cytomegalovirus exposure and HLA in healthy donors. The study ran its PCR with 60 Vbeta and 13 Jbeta primers. Here immunoSEQ multiplex PCR was the method, and the copy in TCRdb shows in-frame clones only, minus some. The profile covers about 130,000 clones, with 55% to 75% appearing a single time and 3% to 4% taken by the ten largest. Source material: PBMCs. These receptors were obtained from a man aged 30 to 39 in good health and CMV-seronegative.

This clone was seen once. This chain uses TRBV5-1 with TRBJ1-1; 7 nucleotides line up with TRBD1. Unmatched junction bases numbered 9, after V lost 4 bases and J lost 3 bases. The germline V gene has CDR1 SGHRS and CDR2 YFSETQ. The CDR3 is 15 residues long. CDR3 nucleotide sequence: TGCGCCAGCAGCCCCCGGGGACAGAGACACACTGAAGCTTTCTTT. This gives the protein CASSPRGQRHTEAFF.

The V call is TRBV2, the J call TRBJ2-7, with TRBD1 matching over 9 bases. The ends lost 4 bases at V and 2 bases at J; junction bases unmatched: 12. The CDR3 runs to 17 residues. In germline, CDR1 is SNHLY, CDR2 FYNNEI. CDR3 DNA sequence: TGTGCCAGCAGTGTCCCTCGTTACAGGGGGCAAACCTACGAGCAGTACTTC. Its protein product is CASSVPRYRGQTYEQYF.

This chain connects TRBV9 to TRBJ1-4; 9 positions match TRBD1. The CDR3 is 17 amino acids. Unmatched junction bases numbered 10, after V lost 0 bases and J lost 7 bases. CDR1 is SGDLS, CDR2 YYNGEE, per germline. The CDR3: CASSVGGGTGRGEKLFF. The CDR3 DNA is TGTGCCAGCAGCGTAGGAGGAGGGACAGGGCGGGGTGAAAAACTGTTTTTT.

This clone was detected a few times. The genes are TRBV15 and TRBJ1-1; TRBD1 matches at 7 bases. Looked up from germline, CDR1 is LNHNV and CDR2 is YYDKDF (reference sequence). Trimming at V came to 0 bases and at J to 0 bases, leaving 4 bases not matched to a gene. The CDR3 covers 16 residues. The CDR3 region has the DNA TGTGCCACCAGCAGAGAAGGGGGCTATATGAACACTGAAGCTTTCTTT. Amino acids: CATSREGGYMNTEAFF.

The chain couples TRBV30 to TRBJ2-5; 14 bases match TRBD2. The CDR3 runs to 15 residues. The germline V gene has CDR1 GTSNPN and CDR2 SVGIG (reference sequence). Trimming took 0 bases from V and 4 from J; bases not matched to a gene: 1. CDR3 sequence (DNA): TGTGCCTGGAGTGTAGGGACTAGCGGGGGAGAGACCCAGTACTTC. Its protein product is CAWSVGTSGGETQYF. Full variable domain (rest looked up from reference TRBV30 and TRBJ2-5): SQTIHQWPATLVQPVGSPLSLECTVEGTSNPNLYWYRQAAGRGLQLLFYSVGIGQISSEVPQNLSASRPQDRQFILSSKKLLLSDSGFYLCAWSVGTSGGETQYFGPGTRLLVL.